This T cell receptor beta chain was recovered during a study of blood T cell repertoires in COVID-19. The overall study: Spain, Italy and the United States supplied samples that represented acute and convalescent COVID-19. PBMCs, B-cell-depleted T cells, or T cells were the source of the cDNA or gDNA that made up the material.

In the original analysis: Estimates of nucleated cell counts were drawn from the amplification of reference gene primers. Data came from immunoSEQ multiplex PCR; TCRdb stores just in-frame clones and leaves some out. V and J calls and clone size are those listed in that table; D and trimming were worked out from the DNA. The repertoire consists of 210,000 or so clones, with 75% to 90% occurring once and the leading ten covering roughly 3%. The V and J ends lost 7 bases and 6 bases, in that order; junction bases with no gene match: 9. CDR1 and CDR2 from the germline V gene are MNHEY and SVGAGI. The CDR3 contains 15 residues.

The sequence was collected from a young man with COVID-19, enrolled during active disease. V and J are TRBV6-5 and TRBJ2-3; 11 bases are a match to TRBD2. Sequenced input: peripheral blood. CDR3 amino acids: CASKPGTSGADTQYF. CDR3 DNA sequence: TGTGCCAGCAAACCCGGGACTAGCGGTGCGGATACGCAGTATTTT.